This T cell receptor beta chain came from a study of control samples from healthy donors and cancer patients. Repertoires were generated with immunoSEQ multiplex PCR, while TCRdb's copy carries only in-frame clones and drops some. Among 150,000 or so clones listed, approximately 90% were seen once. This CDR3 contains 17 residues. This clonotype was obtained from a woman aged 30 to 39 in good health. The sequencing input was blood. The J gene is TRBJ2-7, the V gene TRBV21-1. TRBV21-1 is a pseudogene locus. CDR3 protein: CASSNMGKDQDSYEQYF. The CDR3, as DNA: TGTGCCAGCAGCAATATGGGGAAGGATCAGGATTCCTACGAGCAGTACTTC.